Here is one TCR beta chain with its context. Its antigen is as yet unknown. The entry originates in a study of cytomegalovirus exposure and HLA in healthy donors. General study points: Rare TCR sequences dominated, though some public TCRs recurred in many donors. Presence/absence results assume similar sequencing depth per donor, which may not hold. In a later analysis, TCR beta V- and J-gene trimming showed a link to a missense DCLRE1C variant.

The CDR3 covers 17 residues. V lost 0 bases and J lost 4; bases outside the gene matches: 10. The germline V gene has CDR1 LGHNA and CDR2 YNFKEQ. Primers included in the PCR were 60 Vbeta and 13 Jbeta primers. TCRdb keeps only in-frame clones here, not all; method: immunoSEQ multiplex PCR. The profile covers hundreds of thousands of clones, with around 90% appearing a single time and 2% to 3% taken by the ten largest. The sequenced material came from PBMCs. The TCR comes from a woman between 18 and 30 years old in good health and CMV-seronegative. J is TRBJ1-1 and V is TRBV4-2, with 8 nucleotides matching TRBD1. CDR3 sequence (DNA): TGTGCCAGCAGCCAAGATATCCGGCAGGGGGCTCGCACTGAAGCTTTCTTT. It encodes CASSQDIRQGARTEAFF.